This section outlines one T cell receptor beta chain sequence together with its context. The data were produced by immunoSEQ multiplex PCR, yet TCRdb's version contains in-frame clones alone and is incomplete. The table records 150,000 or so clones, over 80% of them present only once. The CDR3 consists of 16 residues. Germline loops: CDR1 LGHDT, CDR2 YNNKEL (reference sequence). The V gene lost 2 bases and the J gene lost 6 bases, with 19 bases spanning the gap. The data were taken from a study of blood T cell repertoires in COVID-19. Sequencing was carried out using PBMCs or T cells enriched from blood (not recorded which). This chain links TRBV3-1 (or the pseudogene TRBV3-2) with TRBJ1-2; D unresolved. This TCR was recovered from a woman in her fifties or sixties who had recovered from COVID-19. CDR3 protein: CASSQRSQAPPHGYTF. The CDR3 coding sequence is TGTGCCAGCAGCCAACGAAGCCAGGCCCCCCCCCATGGCTACACCTTC.